The sample holds one count of the clone carrying this T cell receptor beta chain. Antigen: not known. This sample stems from a study of Ad26.COV2.S vaccination and SARS-CoV-2 variants. Overall study findings and caveats: Using TCR breadth and depth analyses may have led to underestimated total T cell responses. Recipients given vaccine exceeded placebo recipients in spike-specific TCR breadth.

The treatment is: around 19 received Ad26.COV2.S at low or high dose, single or two shots; about 5 received placebo; per-sample allocation not given. The investigators took samples on day 63 after the first vaccine or placebo injection. This Boston cohort included adults aged 18-55 years. As its vector, the vaccine had Ad26, which expressed Wuhan-strain SARS-CoV-2 spike. Libraries were prepared by immunoSEQ multiplex PCR; TCRdb keeps only in-frame clonotypes and omits some of them. This repertoire shows approximately 410,000 clones, 80% to 95% found once; its top ten account for around 1.8%. Between the trimmed V and J ends, which lost 0 bases and 1 base, there was a span of 16 bases. The CDR3 is made up of 17 amino acids. CDR1 is SQVTM, CDR2 ANQGSEA, per germline.

Here the sequenced sample was peripheral blood, taken in a trial of Ad26.COV2.S vaccine versus placebo. The source is a person between 18 and 65 years old who received the Ad26.COV2.S COVID-19 vaccine or a placebo. This rearrangement joins TRBV29-1 to TRBJ2-1; weak D call: TRBD2 (6 bases). The CDR3 is CSVEDPGVRESYNEQFF. Here the CDR3 DNA reads TGCAGCGTTGAAGACCCGGGGGTCAGGGAGTCCTACAATGAGCAGTTCTTC.